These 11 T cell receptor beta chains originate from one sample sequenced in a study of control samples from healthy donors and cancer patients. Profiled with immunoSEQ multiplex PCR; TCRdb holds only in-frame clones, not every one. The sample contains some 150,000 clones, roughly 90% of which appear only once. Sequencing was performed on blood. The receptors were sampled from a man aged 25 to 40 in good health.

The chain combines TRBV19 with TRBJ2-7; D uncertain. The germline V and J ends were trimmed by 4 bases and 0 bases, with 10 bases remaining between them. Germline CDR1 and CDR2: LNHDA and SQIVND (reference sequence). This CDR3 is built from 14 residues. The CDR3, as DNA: TGTGCCAGTAGTACCCAGGTAAACTCCTACGAGCAGTACTTC. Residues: CASSTQVNSYEQYF.

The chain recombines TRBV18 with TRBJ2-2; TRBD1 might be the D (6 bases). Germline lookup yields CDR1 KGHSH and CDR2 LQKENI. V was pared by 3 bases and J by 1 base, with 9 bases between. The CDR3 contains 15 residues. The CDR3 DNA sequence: TGTGCCAGCTCACCTCAACAGGGGAACACCGGGGAGCTGTTTTTT. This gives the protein CASSPQQGNTGELFF.

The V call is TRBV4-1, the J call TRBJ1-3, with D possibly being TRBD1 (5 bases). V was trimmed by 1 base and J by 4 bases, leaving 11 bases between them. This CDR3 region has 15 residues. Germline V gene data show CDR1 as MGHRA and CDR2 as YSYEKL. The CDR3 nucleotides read TGCGCCAGCAGCCAAGGGCAGGGCCCCGGAAACACCATATATTTT. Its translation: CASSQGQGPGNTIYF.

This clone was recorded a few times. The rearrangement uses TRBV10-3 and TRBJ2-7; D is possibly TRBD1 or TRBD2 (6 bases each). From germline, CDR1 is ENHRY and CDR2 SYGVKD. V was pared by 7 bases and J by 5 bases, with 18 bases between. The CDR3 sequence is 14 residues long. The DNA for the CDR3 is TGTGCCATCAACGACTGGCGGGACATTAACGAGCAGTACTTC. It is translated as CAINDWRDINEQYF.

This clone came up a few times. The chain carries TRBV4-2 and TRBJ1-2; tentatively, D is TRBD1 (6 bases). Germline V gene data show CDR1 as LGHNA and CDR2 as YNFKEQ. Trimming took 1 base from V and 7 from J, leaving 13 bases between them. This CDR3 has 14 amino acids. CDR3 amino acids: CASSQGLTGLGYTF. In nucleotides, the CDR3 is TGTGCCAGCAGCCAAGGGCTCACAGGGCTTGGCTACACCTTC.

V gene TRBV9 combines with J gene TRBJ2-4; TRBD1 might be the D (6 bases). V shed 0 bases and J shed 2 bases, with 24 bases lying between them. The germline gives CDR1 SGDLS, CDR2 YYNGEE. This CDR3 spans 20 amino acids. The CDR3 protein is CASSVAKRGRQDRSKNIQYF. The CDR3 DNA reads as TGTGCCAGCAGCGTAGCGAAGAGGGGAAGACAGGACCGTTCCAAAAACATTCAGTACTTC.

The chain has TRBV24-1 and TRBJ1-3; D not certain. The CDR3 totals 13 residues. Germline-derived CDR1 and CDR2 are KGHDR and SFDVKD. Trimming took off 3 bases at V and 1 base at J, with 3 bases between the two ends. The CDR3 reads CATSDGSGNTIYF. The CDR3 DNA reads TGTGCCACCAGTGATGGGTCTGGAAACACCATATATTTT.

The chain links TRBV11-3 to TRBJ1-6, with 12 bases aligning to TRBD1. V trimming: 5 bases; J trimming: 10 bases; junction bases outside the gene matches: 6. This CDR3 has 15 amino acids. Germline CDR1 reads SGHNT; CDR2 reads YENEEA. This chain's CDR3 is CASSQGTGGGSPLHF. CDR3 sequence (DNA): TGTGCCAGCAGCCAAGGGACAGGGGGCGGATCACCCCTCCACTTT.

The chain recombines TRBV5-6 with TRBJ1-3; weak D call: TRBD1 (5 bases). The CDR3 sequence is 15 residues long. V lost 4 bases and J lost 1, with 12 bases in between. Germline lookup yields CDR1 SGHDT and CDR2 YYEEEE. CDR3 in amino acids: CASSVGTRSGNTIYF. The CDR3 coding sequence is TGTGCCAGCAGCGTTGGGACGCGTTCTGGAAACACCATATATTTT.

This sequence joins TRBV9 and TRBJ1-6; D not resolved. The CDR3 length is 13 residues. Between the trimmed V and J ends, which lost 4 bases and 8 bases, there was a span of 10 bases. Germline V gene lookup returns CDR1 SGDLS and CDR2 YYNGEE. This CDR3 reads CASSLKLDSPLHF. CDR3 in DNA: TGTGCCAGCAGCCTCAAGCTAGATTCACCCCTCCACTTT.

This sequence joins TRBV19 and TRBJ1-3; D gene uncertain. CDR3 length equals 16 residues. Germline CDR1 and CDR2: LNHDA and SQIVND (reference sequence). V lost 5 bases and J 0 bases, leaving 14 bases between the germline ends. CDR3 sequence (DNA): TGTGCCAGTAGTTCAGTAGGGAGATTCTCTGGAAACACCATATATTTT. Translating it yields CASSSVGRFSGNTIYF.